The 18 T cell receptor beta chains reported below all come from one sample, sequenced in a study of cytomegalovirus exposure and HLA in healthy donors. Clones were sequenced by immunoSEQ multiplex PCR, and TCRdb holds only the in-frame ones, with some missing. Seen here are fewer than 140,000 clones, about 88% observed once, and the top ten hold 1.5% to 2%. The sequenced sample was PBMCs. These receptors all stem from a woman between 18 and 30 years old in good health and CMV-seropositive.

CDR3 coding DNA: TGTGCCAGCAGTGATAGAGACACCGGGGAGCTGTTTTTT. Its protein is CASSDRDTGELFF. The V gene is TRBV6-1, the J gene TRBJ2-2; D not certain. The CDR3 has 13 residues. The germline V gene encodes CDR1 MNHNS and CDR2 SASEGT. Trimming removed 3 bases from V and 3 bases from J, with 5 bases in between.

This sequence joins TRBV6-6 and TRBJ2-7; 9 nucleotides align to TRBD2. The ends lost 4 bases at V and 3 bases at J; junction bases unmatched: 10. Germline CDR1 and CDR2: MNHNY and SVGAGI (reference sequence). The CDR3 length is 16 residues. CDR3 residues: CASSWDAAGGFYEQYV. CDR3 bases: TGTGCCAGCAGTTGGGATGCGGCGGGGGGGTTCTACGAGCAGTACGTC.

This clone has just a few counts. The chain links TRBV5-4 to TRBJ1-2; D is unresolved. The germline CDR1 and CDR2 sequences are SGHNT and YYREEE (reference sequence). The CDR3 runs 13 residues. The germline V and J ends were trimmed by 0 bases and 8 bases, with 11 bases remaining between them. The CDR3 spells CASSLGSGQGYTF. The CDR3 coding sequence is TGTGCCAGCAGCTTGGGCAGCGGCCAGGGCTACACCTTC.

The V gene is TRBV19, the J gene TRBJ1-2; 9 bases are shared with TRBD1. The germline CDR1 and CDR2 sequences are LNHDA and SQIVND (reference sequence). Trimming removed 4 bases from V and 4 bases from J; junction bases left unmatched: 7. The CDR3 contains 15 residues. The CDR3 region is CASSTGQGVVYGYTF. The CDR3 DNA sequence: TGTGCCAGTAGTACGGGACAGGGTGTGGTCTATGGCTACACCTTC. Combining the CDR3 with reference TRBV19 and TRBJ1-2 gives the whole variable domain DGGITQSPKYLFRKEGQNVTLSCEQNLNHDAMYWYRQDPGQGLRLIYYSQIVNDFQKGDIAEGYSVSREKKESFPLTVTSAQKNPTAFYLCASSTGQGVVYGYTFGSGTRLTVV.

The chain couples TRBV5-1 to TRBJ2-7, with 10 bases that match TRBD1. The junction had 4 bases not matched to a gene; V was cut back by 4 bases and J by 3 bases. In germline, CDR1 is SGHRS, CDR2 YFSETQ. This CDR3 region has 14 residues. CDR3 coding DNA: TGCGCCAGCAGCGCCGGGACAGGGGACTACGAGCAGTACGTC. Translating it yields CASSAGTGDYEQYV.

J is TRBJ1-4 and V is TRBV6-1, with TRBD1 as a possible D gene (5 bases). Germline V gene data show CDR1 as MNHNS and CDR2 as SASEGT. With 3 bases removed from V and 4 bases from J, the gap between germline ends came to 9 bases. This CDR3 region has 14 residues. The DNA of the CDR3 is TGTGCCAGCAGTGATCGGGGGATTAATGAAAAACTGTTTTTT. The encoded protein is CASSDRGINEKLFF.

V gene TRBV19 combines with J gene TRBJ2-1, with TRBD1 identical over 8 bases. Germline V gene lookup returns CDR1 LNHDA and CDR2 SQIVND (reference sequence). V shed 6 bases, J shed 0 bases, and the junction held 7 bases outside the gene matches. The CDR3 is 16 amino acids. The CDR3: CASRDRTGSSYNEQFF. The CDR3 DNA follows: TGTGCCAGTAGAGACCGGACAGGGAGCTCCTACAATGAGCAGTTCTTC.

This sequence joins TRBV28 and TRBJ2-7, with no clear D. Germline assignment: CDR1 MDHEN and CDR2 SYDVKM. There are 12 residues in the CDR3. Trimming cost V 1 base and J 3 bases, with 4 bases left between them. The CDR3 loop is CASSLSGYEQYF. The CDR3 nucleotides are TGTGCCAGCAGTTTATCGGGCTACGAGCAGTACTTC.

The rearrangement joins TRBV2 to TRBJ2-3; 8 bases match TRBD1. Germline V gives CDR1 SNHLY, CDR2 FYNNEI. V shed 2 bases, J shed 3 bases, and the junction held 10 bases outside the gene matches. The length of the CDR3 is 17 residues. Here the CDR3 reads CASSESLTGARTDTQYF. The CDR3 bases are TGTGCCAGCAGTGAAAGTCTGACAGGGGCCCGAACAGATACGCAGTATTTT.

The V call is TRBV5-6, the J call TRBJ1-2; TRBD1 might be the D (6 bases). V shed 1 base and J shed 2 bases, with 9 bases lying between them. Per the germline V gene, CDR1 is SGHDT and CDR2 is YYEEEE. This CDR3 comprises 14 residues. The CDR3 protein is CASSLYRANYGYTF. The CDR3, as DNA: TGTGCCAGCAGCTTGTACAGGGCCAACTATGGCTACACCTTC.

As DNA, the CDR3 is TGTGCCAGCAGCACCGGGGAGGCCACTAACTATGGCTACACCTTC. It yields the protein CASSTGEATNYGYTF. The chain employs TRBV7-9 and TRBJ1-2, with D uncertain. The V end lost 5 bases, the J end lost 0 bases, and 13 bases lay between the germline ends. The CDR3 length is 15 residues. Germline CDR1 SEHNR, CDR2 FQNEAQ (reference sequence).

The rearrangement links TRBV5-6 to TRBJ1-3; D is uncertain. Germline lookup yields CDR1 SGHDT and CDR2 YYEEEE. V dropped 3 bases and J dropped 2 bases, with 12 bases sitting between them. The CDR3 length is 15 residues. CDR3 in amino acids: CASSSGRSPGNTIYF. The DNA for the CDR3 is TGTGCCAGCAGCTCTGGGAGGTCTCCTGGAAACACCATATATTTT.

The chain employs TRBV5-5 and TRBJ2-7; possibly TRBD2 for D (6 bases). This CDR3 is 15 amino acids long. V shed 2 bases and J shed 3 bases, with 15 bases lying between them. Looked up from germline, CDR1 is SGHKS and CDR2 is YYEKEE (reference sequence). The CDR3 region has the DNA TGTGCCAGCAGCTTAGGAGGGGCAGTTGGCTACGAGCAGTACTTC. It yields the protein CASSLGGAVGYEQYF.

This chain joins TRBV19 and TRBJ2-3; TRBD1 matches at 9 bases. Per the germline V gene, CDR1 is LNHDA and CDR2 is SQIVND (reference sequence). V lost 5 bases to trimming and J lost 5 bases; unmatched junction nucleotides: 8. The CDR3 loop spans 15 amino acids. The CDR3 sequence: CASSAETGGRDTQYF. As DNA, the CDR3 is TGTGCCAGTAGTGCCGAAACAGGGGGCAGAGATACGCAGTATTTT.

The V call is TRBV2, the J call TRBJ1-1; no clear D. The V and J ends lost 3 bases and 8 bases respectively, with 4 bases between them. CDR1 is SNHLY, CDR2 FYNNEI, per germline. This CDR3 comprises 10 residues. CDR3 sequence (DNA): TGTGCCAGCAGTGACAGGGAAGCTTTCTTT. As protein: CASSDREAFF.

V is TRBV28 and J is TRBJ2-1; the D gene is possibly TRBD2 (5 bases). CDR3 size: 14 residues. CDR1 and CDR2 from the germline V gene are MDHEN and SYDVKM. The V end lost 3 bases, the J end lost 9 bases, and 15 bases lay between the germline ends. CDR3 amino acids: CASSLEAMPREQFF. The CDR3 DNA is TGTGCCAGCAGTTTGGAGGCCATGCCGCGTGAGCAGTTCTTC.

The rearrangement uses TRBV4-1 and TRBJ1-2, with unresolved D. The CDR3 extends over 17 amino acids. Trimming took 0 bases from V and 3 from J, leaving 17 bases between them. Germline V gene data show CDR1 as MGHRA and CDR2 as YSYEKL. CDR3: CASSQDSGQSPDYGYTF. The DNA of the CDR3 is TGCGCCAGCAGCCAAGACTCAGGCCAATCTCCTGACTATGGCTACACCTTC.

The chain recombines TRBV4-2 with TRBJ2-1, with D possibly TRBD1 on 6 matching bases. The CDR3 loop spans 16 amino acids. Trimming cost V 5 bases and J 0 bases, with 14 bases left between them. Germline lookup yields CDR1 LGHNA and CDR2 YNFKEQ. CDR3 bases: TGTGCCAGCAGCGTCCGGACAGCTAGCTCCTACAATGAGCAGTTCTTC. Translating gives CASSVRTASSYNEQFF.